Described below is a single T cell receptor beta chain sequence and its context. Its antigen is unknown. Time point defined: newly diagnosed GD, antithyroid drugs for less than 3 months. Scientists built the TCR library using RNA that was extracted from PBMCs. Arm-PCR of CDR3 regions with iRepertoire HTBI primers generated TCR beta libraries. TCRdb used MiXCR to reprocess the multiplex PCR reads, holding one entry per CDR3 protein. The top ten hold over 15% of the sample, which has about 440,000 distinct CDR3 sequences, 15% seen once. The sample is drawn from a study of regulatory T cells in long-lasting Graves disease. Findings and caveats of the study: Results may be inaccurate due to the small sample size. TRBV28, TRBJ1-2 and TRBJ2-5 emerged as the favored segments in persistent disease.

Per germline, CDR1 SGHVS and CDR2 FQNEAQ. V was pared by 0 bases and J by 5 bases, with 14 bases between. CDR3 length: 16 amino acids. This same sample was also part of a study on T cells in Graves' hyperthyroidism and ophthalmopathy. That paper states: The diagnoses drew upon clinical symptoms, serum thyroxine and TRAb, thyroid ultrasound and orbital computed tomography.

This sample comprised peripheral blood mononuclear cells (PBMCs), obtained at new diagnosis, from a patient treated with antithyroid drugs. The clonotype was recovered from a woman under 40 with Graves disease. The rearrangement uses TRBV7-8 and TRBJ1-5; D remains ambiguous. DNA of the CDR3: TGTGCCAGCAGCTTAGCGCGAGGAGGTGGGTATCAGCCCCAGCATTTT. It yields the protein CASSLARGGGYQPQHF.